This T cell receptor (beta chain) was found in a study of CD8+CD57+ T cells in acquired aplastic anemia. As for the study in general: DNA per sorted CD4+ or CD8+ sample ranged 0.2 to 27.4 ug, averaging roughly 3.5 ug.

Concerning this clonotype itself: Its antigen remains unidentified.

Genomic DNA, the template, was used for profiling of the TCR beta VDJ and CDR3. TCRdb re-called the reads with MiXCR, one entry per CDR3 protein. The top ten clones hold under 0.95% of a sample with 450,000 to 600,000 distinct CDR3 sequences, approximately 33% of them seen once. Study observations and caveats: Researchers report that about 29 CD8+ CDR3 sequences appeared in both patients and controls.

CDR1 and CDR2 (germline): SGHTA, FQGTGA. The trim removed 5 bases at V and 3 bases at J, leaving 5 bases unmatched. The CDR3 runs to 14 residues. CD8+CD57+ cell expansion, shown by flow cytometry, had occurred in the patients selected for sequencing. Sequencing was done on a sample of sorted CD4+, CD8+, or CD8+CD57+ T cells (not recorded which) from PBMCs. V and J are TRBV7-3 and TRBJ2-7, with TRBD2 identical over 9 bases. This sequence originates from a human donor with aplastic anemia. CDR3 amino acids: CASSPAGGVYEQYF. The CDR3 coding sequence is TGTGCCAGCAGCCCCGCGGGGGGGGTCTACGAGCAGTACTTC. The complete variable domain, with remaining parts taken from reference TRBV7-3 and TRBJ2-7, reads GAGVSQTPSNKVTEKGKYVELRCDPISGHTALYWYRQSLGQGPEFLIYFQGTGAADDSGLPNDRFFAVRPEGSVSTLKIQRTERGDSAVYLCASSPAGGVYEQYFGPGTRLTVT.